This T cell receptor (beta chain) is from a study of T cells after yellow fever vaccination (dated by TCRdb to about 2019). For context, the study as a whole: Libraries from fractions with low cell numbers were prepared with the SMART-Seq v4 Ultra Low Input RNA kit. Bulk TCR alpha and beta repertoires were sequenced longitudinally to track T-cell clones before and after primary and booster YFV17D yellow fever vaccination. The cohort comprised two healthy male donors, one aged 18 to 30 and one aged 30 to 39 years. Blood was drawn at multiple timepoints before and after primary and secondary immunization, with bulk PBMC replicates and cell subsets isolated. Study-wide findings and limitations: Compared with the primary T-cell response, the secondary T-cell response was weaker but faster, peaking on day 5 rather than day 15. The study included only a couple of donors, which limits how far the findings can be generalized. After the booster, most of the clones that had expanded following primary vaccination were detected again (just under 97% of CD4 and around 90% of CD8), which suggests that memory was broadly maintained. Computational filtering was required because FACS-sorted repertoires could contain abundant contaminating clonotypes from the bulk population. A small fraction of clonotypes appeared in both the CD4 and CD8 compartments, likely as a result of convergent recombination.

This clonotype has ten or more counts. The antigen this receptor binds is unknown. No quality values exist for individual bases; no much larger clone is one base distant. TCR cDNA was synthesized by 5'RACE template switching, which introduced a universal primer site and unique molecular identifiers. Priming for cDNA synthesis came from both the TCR alpha and TCR beta constant segments. Two PCR steps were used to amplify libraries, with sample barcodes and sequencing adapters being added in the second step. Sequencing of the libraries was done on either Illumina HiSeq 2500 (2x100 bp) or NovaSeq (2x150 bp). The original pipeline was this. MIGEC was used to demultiplex reads and collapse the reads into UMI consensus sequences, and MiXCR was used for V(D)J alignment. Vaccine-responding clonotypes were defined with edgeR using replicate PBMC samples, requiring FDR below 0.01 and a log2 fold change above 5 up to day 15. CD4 or CD8 identity was assigned to each bulk clonotype according to whether the clonotype was present at higher abundance in the sequenced CD4 repertoire or the sequenced CD8 repertoire. TCRdb reanalyzed the raw reads on its own, using fastp at Q25 for trimming and MiXCR for clone calling, and kept in-frame beta chains. Entries are consolidated by CDR3 protein sequence, retaining the most common genes and DNA. None of the V and J calls come from the authors' own analysis; TCRdb made them. Across this sample there are 200,000 to 300,000 distinct CDR3 sequences, with approximately 13% seen only once. The top ten clones comprise around 0.55% of the sample.

The CDR3 runs 13 amino acids, cysteine and phenylalanine included. Of all the DNA, just the CDR3 is kept, 39 bases in frame from base 1. The junction shows trimming of 5 bases on V and 1 base on J, plus 6 bases between the germline ends. CDR1 and CDR2 (SGHTA, FQGNSA) derive from the germline V gene. The treatment or condition label corresponds to: live attenuated yellow fever vaccine strain. PBMCs were isolated from peripheral blood using a standard Ficoll-Paque protocol. Dynabeads CD4 and CD8 positive selection kits were used to isolate the CD4 and CD8 T-cell fractions. RNA was extracted with TriZol from bulk PBMCs, CD4 and CD8 fractions, and dextramer-positive and dextramer-negative fractions.

The rearranged segments are TRBV7-2 and TRBJ1-5; the D gene remains uncertain. The TCR sequence derives from a man between 25 and 39 years old who received the YFV17D yellow fever vaccine. The sequencing used CD4+ T cells sorted from PBMCs, collected 45 days after the yellow fever booster vaccination. The DNA is TGTGCCAGCAGCGTCGGGAGCAATCAGCCCCAGCATTTT. Protein translation: CASSVGSNQPQHF.